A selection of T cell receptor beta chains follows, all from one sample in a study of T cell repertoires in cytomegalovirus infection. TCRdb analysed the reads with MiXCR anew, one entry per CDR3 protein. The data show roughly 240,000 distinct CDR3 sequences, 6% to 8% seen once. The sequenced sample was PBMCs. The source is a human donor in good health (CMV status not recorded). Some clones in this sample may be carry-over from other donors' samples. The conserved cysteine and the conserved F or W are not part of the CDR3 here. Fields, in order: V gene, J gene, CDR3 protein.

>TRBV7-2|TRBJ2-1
ASSMTSNEQF
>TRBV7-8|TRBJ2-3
ASSLARADTQY
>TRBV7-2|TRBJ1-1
ASSLTQGYTEAF
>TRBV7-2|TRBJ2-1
ASSPRTSGASYNEQF
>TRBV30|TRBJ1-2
AWSVPGGSYT
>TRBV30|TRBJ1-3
AWSTGTSYTIY
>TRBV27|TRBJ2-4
ASSLETSRNIQY
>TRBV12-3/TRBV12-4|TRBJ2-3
ASRGQGLVRNTQY
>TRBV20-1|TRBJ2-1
SARAEAFNRGSYNEQF
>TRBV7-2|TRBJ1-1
ASSLALGLTEAF
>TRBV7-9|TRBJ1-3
ASSPASGNTIY
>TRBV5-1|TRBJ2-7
ASSFRTGSYEQY
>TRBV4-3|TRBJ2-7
ASSQQGGSYEQY
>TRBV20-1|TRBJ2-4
SASPSDRAKNIQY
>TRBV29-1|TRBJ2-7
SVEVPPSYEQY
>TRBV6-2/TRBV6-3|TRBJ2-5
ASSYQRETQY